These 6 T cell receptor beta chains were all obtained from the same sample, sequenced in a study of vaccination and CD4 T cells after COVID-19. The antigens for these receptors are not known. Cultured CD4+ T-cell DNA underwent Oncomine TCR Beta short-read sequencing. Genomic DNA was drawn out of CD4+ T cells grown in culture. TCRdb ran MiXCR on the PCR reads and lists one entry per CDR3 protein. The sample has roughly 7,600 distinct CDR3 sequences; 25% to 35% are singletons. Documented treatment: roughly 10-day PBMC culture with coronavirus spike peptide pools or control peptides (ViraFEST assay). Ahead of the COVID-19 pandemic (2011-2018), the CD4+ T cells of the unexposed donor were collected. Sequencing was carried out using CD4+ T cells from blood, cultured in vitro. All receptors come from a human donor in good health.

This clonotype occurred once. The rearrangement links TRBV5-1 to TRBJ1-1, with TRBD1 matching 8 bases. Losses at the gene ends were 0 bases for V and 0 bases for J; bases not matched to a gene: 4. This CDR3 spans 16 amino acids. Germline-derived CDR1 and CDR2 are SGHRS and YFSETQ. The CDR3 region has the DNA TGCGCCAGCAGCTTGGGACAGGGGCTCATGAACACTGAAGCTTTCTTT. Protein sequence: CASSLGQGLMNTEAFF.

This clonotype has just a few counts. V usage is TRBV4-3 and J usage is TRBJ1-2; no clear D. The V end was cut by 4 bases, the J end by 0 bases, with 12 bases between. The CDR3 spans 15 residues. The germline V gene encodes CDR1 LGHNA and CDR2 YSLEER. CDR3 protein: CASSRPPGTNYGYTF. CDR3 in DNA: TGCGCCAGCAGCCGACCTCCGGGGACTAACTATGGCTACACCTTC.

The sample holds a few counts of this clonotype. The chain is built from TRBV7-3 and TRBJ2-3; 7 bases line up with TRBD1. After removal of 2 bases from V and 10 bases from J, the junction contained 6 bases not matched to a gene. Germline CDR1 and CDR2: SGHTA and FQGTGA. This CDR3 comprises 13 residues. CDR3 nucleotide sequence: TGTGCCAGCAGCTTAGATAACAGGGGTCCGCAGTATTTT. Amino acid sequence: CASSLDNRGPQYF.

In the case of this clonotype: At one end the junction does not follow the germline gene, possibly because of a read error. CDR3 bases: TGTGCCGGCAGCCTTAGGGCTAATCAGCCCCAGCATTTT. This codes for CAGSLRANQPQHF. The V gene is TRBV7-2, the J gene TRBJ1-5; D gene uncertain. The CDR3 is 13 amino acids. In germline, CDR1 is SGHTA, CDR2 FQGNSA.

This clonotype came up a few times. The CDR3 sequence: CASSYSTGNYEQYF. CDR3 DNA sequence: TGTGCCAGCAGTTACTCCACAGGGAACTACGAGCAGTACTTC. The genes are TRBV6-5 and TRBJ2-7, with a tentative D call TRBD1 (6 bases). V lost 0 bases to trimming and J lost 3 bases, with 9 bases between them. The CDR3 totals 14 residues. The germline V gene encodes CDR1 MNHEY and CDR2 SVGAGI.

The chain is built from TRBV11-2 and TRBJ2-3, with 7 bases lining up with TRBD1. The germline V gene encodes CDR1 SGHAT and CDR2 FQNNGV. The CDR3 sequence is 15 residues long. V lost 5 bases and J lost 2; bases outside the gene matches: 7. CDR3 loop: CASSPNRGYTDTQYF. CDR3 DNA: TGTGCCAGCAGCCCAAACAGGGGTTACACAGATACGCAGTATTTT.